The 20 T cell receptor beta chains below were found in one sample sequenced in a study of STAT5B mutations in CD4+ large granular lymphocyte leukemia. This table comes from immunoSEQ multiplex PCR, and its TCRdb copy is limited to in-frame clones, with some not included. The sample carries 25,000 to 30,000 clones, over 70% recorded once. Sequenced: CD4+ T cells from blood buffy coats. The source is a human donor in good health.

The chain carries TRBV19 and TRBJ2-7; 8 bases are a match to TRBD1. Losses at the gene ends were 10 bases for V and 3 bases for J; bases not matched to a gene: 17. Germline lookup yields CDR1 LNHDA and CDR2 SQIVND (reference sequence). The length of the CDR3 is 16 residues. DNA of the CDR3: TGTGCCACTAAAGCGGGCGACAGGGGAAGTGGCTACGAGCAGTACTTC. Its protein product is CATKAGDRGSGYEQYF.

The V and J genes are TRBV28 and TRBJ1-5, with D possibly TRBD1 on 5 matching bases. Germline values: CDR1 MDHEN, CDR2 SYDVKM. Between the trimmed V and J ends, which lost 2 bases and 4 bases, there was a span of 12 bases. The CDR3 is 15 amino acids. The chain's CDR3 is CASSLQGGRNQPQHF. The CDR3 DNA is TGTGCCAGCAGTTTACAGGGAGGGAGGAATCAGCCCCAGCATTTT.

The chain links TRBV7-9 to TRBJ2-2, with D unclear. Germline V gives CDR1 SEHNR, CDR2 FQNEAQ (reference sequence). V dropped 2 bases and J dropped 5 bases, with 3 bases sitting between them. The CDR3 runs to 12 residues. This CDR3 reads CASSLYTGELFF. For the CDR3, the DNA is TGTGCCAGCAGCTTATATACCGGGGAGCTGTTTTTT.

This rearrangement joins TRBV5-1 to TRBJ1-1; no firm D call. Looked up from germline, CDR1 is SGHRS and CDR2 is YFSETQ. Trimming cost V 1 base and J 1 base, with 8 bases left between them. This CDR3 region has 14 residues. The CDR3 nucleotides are TGCGCCAGCAGCTTGACCGGGCAGAACACTGAAGCTTTCTTT. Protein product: CASSLTGQNTEAFF.

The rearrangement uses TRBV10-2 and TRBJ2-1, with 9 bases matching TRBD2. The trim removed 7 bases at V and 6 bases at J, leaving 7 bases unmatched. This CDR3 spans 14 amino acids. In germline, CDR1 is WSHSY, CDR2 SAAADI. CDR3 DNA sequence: TGCGCCAGCACCTTGAGCGGGGGGATCAATGAGCAGTTCTTC. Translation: CASTLSGGINEQFF.

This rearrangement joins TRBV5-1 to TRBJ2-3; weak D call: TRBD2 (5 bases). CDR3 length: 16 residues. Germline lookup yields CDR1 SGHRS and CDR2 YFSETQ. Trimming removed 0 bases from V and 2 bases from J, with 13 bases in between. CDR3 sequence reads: CASSLGGPPDTDTQYF. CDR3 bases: TGCGCCAGCAGCTTGGGAGGGCCCCCGGACACAGATACGCAGTATTTT.

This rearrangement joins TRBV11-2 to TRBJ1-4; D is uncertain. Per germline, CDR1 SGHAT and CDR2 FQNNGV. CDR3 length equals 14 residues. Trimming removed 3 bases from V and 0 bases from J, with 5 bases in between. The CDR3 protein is CASSFRSTNEKLFF. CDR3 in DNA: TGTGCCAGCAGCTTTCGCTCAACTAATGAAAAACTGTTTTTT.

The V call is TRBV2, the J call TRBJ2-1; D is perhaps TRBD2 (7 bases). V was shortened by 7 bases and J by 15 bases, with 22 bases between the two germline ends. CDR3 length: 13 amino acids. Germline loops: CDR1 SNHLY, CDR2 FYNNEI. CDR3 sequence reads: CASTAGRAGEGFF. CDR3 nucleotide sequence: TGTGCCAGCACCGCGGGCAGGGCAGGGGAGGGGTTCTTC.

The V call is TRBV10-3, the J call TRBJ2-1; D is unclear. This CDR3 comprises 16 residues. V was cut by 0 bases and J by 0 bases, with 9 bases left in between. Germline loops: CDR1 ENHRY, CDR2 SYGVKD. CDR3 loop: CAISESDRVSYNEQFF. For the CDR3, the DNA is TGTGCCATCAGTGAGTCAGATAGGGTCTCCTACAATGAGCAGTTCTTC.

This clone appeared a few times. Written as DNA, the CDR3 is TGTGCCAGCAGTCTTGGACAGGGGCCCACTGAAGCTTTCTTT. It codes for CASSLGQGPTEAFF. The V gene is TRBV2, the J gene TRBJ1-1; 9 bases are shared with TRBD1. The CDR3 totals 14 residues. Germline CDR1 is SNHLY and CDR2 is FYNNEI. With V trimmed by 5 bases and J by 4 bases, 5 bases remained unmatched.

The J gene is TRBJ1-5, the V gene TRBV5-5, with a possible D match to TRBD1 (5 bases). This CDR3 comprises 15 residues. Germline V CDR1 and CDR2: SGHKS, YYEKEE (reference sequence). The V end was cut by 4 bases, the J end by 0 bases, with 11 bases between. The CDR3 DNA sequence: TGTGCCAGCAGCCTGACAGACTATAGCAATCAGCCCCAGCATTTT. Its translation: CASSLTDYSNQPQHF.

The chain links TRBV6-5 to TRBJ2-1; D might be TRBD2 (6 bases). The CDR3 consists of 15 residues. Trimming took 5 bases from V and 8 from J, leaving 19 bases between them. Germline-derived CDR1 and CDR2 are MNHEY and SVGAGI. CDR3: CASSKLAAGRDEQFF. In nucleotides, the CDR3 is TGTGCCAGCAGTAAACTAGCTGCGGGCAGGGATGAGCAGTTCTTC.

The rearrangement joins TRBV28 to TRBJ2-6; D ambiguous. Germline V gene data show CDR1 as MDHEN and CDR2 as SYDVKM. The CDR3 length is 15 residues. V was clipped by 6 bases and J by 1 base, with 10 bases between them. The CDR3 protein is CASSPTVSGANVLTF. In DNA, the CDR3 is TGTGCCAGCAGCCCGACGGTTTCTGGGGCCAACGTCCTGACTTTC.

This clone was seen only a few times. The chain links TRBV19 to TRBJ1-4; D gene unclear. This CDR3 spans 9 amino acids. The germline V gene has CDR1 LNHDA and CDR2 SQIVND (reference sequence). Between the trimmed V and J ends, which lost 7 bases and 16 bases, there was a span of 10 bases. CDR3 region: CASIGPGFF. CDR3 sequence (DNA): TGTGCCAGTATCGGACCGGGGTTTTTT.

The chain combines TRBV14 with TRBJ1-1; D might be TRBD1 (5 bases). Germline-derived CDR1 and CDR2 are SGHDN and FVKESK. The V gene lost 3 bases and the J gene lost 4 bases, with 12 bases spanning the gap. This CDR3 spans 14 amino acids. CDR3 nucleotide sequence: TGTGCCAGCAGCCAGGGGACTCGGGGCACTGAAGCTTTCTTT. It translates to CASSQGTRGTEAFF. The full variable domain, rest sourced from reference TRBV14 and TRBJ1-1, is EAGVTQFPSHSVIEKGQTVTLRCDPISGHDNLYWYRRVMGKEIKFLLHFVKESKQDESGMPNNRFLAERTGGTYSTLKVQPAELEDSGVYFCASSQGTRGTEAFFGQGTRLTVV.

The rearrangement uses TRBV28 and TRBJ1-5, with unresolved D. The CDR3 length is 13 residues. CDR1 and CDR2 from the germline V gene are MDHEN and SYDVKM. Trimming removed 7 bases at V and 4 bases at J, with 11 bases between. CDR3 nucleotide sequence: TGTGCCAGCATGGTAGCCAAGAATCAGCCCCAGCATTTT. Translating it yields CASMVAKNQPQHF.

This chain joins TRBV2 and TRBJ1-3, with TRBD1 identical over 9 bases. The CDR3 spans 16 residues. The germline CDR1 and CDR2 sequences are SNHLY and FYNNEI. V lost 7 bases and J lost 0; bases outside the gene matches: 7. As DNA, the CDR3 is TGTGCCAGCAATCTACAGGGGGCCGACTCTGGAAACACCATATATTTT. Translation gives CASNLQGADSGNTIYF.

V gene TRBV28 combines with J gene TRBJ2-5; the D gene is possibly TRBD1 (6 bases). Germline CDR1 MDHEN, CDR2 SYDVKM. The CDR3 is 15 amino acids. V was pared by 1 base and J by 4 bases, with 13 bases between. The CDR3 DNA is TGTGCCAGCAGTTTATTGGGAAGGGGGTCAGAGACCCAGTACTTC. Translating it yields CASSLLGRGSETQYF.

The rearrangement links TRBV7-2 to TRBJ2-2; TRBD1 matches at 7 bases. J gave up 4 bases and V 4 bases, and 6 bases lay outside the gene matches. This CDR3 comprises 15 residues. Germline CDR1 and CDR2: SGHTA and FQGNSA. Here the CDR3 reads CASSSRQGITGELFF. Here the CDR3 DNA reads TGTGCCAGCAGCTCAAGACAGGGAATCACCGGGGAGCTGTTTTTT.

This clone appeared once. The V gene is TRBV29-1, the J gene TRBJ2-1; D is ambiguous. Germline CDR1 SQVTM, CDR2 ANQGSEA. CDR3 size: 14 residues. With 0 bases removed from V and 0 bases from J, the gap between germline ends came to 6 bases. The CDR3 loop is CSVEDNRSYNEQFF. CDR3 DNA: TGCAGCGTTGAAGACAACCGCTCCTACAATGAGCAGTTCTTC.